Following are 10 T cell receptor beta chains from one sample sequenced in a study of cytomegalovirus exposure and HLA in healthy donors. The PCR had 60 Vbeta and 13 Jbeta primers. Sequencing used immunoSEQ multiplex PCR; TCRdb keeps in-frame clones, though not all of them. The table records fewer than 95,000 clones, roughly 63% of them present only once. Sequenced sample: PBMCs. The receptors originated from a woman aged 45-59 years in good health and CMV-seropositive.

V is TRBV5-1 and J is TRBJ1-6; 8 bases map to TRBD1. The CDR3 has 15 residues. Trimming took 5 bases from V and 5 from J; bases not matched to a gene: 6. Per germline, CDR1 SGHRS and CDR2 YFSETQ. The DNA of the CDR3 is TGCGCCAGCAGTTTTGGACAGGGACATAATTCACCCCTCCACTTT. It translates to CASSFGQGHNSPLHF.

The CDR3 DNA reads as TGTGCCAGCTCACCACCGCCCAGGGGGCCAGATACGCAGTATTTT. The encoded protein is CASSPPPRGPDTQYF. The chain has TRBV18 and TRBJ2-3; the match to TRBD1 covers 8 bases. V dropped 0 bases and J dropped 4; count of bases not matched to a gene: 3. This CDR3 comprises 15 residues. CDR1 is KGHSH, CDR2 LQKENI, per germline.

The rearrangement links TRBV2 to TRBJ1-5; the D gene is possibly TRBD1 (6 bases). Germline lookup yields CDR1 SNHLY and CDR2 FYNNEI. The CDR3 consists of 15 residues. V was shortened by 1 base and J by 4 bases, with 11 bases between the two germline ends. Here the CDR3 DNA reads TGTGCCAGCAGTGAAGAGGGGACACAAAATCAGCCCCAGCATTTT. The encoded protein is CASSEEGTQNQPQHF.

The V and J genes are TRBV15 and TRBJ2-6; D gene ambiguous. V dropped 5 bases and J dropped 3 bases, with 5 bases sitting between them. The CDR3 consists of 13 residues. In germline, CDR1 is LNHNV, CDR2 YYDKDF (reference sequence). This CDR3 reads CATSLIGANVLTF. CDR3 DNA: TGTGCCACCAGCCTTATTGGGGCCAACGTCCTGACTTTC.

This clone was recorded a few times. V gene TRBV7-6 combines with J gene TRBJ2-1, with D possibly matching TRBD2 (5 bases). The CDR3 runs 15 residues. Between the trimmed V and J ends, which lost 5 bases and 7 bases, there was a span of 18 bases. Per germline, CDR1 SGHVS and CDR2 FNYEAQ. The chain's CDR3 is CASSLRYGDGNEQFF. The CDR3 DNA reads TGTGCCAGCAGCCTCCGTTACGGGGATGGGAATGAGCAGTTCTTC.

The rearrangement links TRBV6-6 to TRBJ1-2; TRBD1 matches 7 bases. The V and J ends lost 9 bases and 8 bases, in that order; junction bases with no gene match: 9. CDR1 and CDR2 (germline): MNHNY, SVGAGI (reference sequence). The CDR3 length is 12 residues. The CDR3 DNA is TGTGCCAGTTCAGACAGGGTCGACGGCTACACCTTC. It yields the protein CASSDRVDGYTF.

This chain links TRBV11-2 with TRBJ2-1, with a tentative D call TRBD1 (7 bases). V lost 1 base, J lost 10 bases, and 26 bases lay in between. The CDR3 is 18 residues long. The germline V gene encodes CDR1 SGHAT and CDR2 FQNNGV. The CDR3, as DNA: TGTGCCAGCAGCTTAGCCCTACAGTTGGGGGTCTCAGGGGGGGAGCAGTTCTTC. Its translation: CASSLALQLGVSGGEQFF.

V gene TRBV19 combines with J gene TRBJ1-5, with D unclear. The V and J ends lost 7 bases and 2 bases respectively, with 18 bases between them. Germline V lookup: CDR1 LNHDA, CDR2 SQIVND (reference sequence). The CDR3 runs 16 residues. The DNA for the CDR3 is TGTGCCAGTAAGCCGAGGTCCCCGGTCGGCAATCAGCCCCAGCATTTT. It specifies CASKPRSPVGNQPQHF.

Turning to this clone: The junction does not match germline at one end; this may be a read error. The rearrangement uses TRBV7-9 and TRBJ1-1, with 9 bases fitting TRBD1. Germline-derived CDR1 and CDR2 are SEHNR and FQNEAQ (reference sequence). There are 15 residues in the CDR3. The CDR3 DNA sequence: TGTTCCAGCAGCCTGCCCGAACAGGGGGCAACTGAAGCTTTCTTT. Translation: CSSSLPEQGATEAFF. The full variable domain, rest sourced from reference TRBV7-9 and TRBJ1-1, is DTGVSQNPRHKITKRGQNVTFRCDPISEHNRLYWYRQTLGQGPEFLTYFQNEAQLEKSRLLSDRFSAERPKGSFSTLEIQRTEQGDSAMYLCSSSLPEQGATEAFFGQGTRLTVV.

V and J are TRBV5-6 and TRBJ1-2; 9 nucleotides line up with TRBD1. Trimming removed 0 bases from V and 3 bases from J; junction bases left unmatched: 6. From germline, CDR1 is SGHDT and CDR2 YYEEEE. This CDR3 contains 16 residues. Here the CDR3 reads CASSLASGTGYYGYTF. CDR3 nucleotide sequence: TGTGCCAGCAGCTTGGCTAGTGGGACAGGGTACTATGGCTACACCTTC.